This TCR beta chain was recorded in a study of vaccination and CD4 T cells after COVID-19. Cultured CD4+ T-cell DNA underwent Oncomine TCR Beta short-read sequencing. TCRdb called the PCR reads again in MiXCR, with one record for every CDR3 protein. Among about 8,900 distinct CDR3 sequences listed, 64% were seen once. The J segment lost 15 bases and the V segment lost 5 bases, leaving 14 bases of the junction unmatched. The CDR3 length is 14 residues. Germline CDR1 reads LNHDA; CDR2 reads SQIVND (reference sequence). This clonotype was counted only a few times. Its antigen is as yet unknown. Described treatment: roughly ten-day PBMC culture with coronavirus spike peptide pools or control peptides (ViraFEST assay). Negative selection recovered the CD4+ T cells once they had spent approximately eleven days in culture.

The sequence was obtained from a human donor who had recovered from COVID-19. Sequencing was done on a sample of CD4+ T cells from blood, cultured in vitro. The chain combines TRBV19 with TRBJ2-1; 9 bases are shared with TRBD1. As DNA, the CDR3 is TGTGCCAGTAGTGAAAAGGGGACAGGGCACTGGTTGTTCTTC. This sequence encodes CASSEKGTGHWLFF.